This T cell receptor (beta chain) was recovered during a study of cytomegalovirus exposure and HLA in healthy donors. Study conclusions and caveats: Several of the most significant clusters appeared linked to common viral pathogens, based on a later analysis. A missense variant in DCLRE1C was later tied to TCR beta V- and J-gene trimming. Excluded: some indistinguishable V segments such as TRBV6-2 and TRBV6-3.

Use of 60 Vbeta and 13 Jbeta primers characterized the PCR. Method: immunoSEQ multiplex PCR; TCRdb's copy keeps in-frame clones and lacks some. Altogether roughly 100,000 clones are present, over 65% being singletons, with the ten largest covering over 8%. The germline V gene has CDR1 MNHNY and CDR2 SVGAGI (reference sequence). V lost 5 bases and J 2 bases, leaving 13 bases between the germline ends. The CDR3 loop spans 14 amino acids. As for this clone: The antigen remains undetermined.

The donors comprised healthy bone marrow donors. The sequenced material came from PBMCs. The rearrangement uses TRBV6-6 and TRBJ2-7; tentative D call: TRBD1 (6 bases). This receptor was obtained from a man aged 40-55 years in good health and CMV-seropositive. This chain's CDR3 is CASSRWDTPYEQYF. The CDR3 DNA follows: TGTGCCAGCAGTCGGTGGGACACACCCTACGAGCAGTACTTC.